This T cell receptor beta chain was obtained from a study of early T cells in non-severe SARS-CoV-2 infection. The CDR3 extends over 13 amino acids. V was pared by 8 bases and J by 1 base, with 4 bases of the junction left unmatched. Per the germline V gene, CDR1 is SGHAT and CDR2 is FQNNGV. In this sample, this clonotype turned up many times. TCRdb reprocessed the 5' RACE reads via MiXCR and lists one record per CDR3 protein. Among 65,000 to 85,000 distinct CDR3 sequences, roughly a sixth were seen once, and the ten largest hold approximately 12%. Sequencing was carried out using whole blood. The chain has TRBV11-2 and TRBJ2-5, with 7 bases lining up with TRBD1. This clonotype originated in an adult who was a healthcare worker with PCR-confirmed SARS-CoV-2 infection or an uninfected control (not recorded which). CDR3 region: CASERGPQETQYF. The CDR3 DNA reads TGTGCCAGCGAGAGGGGGCCCCAAGAGACCCAGTACTTC.